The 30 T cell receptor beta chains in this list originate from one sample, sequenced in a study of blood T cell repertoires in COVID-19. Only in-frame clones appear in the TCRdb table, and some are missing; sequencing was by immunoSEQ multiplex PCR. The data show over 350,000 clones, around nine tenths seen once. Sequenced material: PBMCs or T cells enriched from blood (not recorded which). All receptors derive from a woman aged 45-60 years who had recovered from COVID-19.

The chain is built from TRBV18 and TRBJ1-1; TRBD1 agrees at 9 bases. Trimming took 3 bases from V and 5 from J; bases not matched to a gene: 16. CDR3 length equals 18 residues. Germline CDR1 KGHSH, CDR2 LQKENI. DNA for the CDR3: TGTGCCAGCTCACCGTTCTTGTTACAGGGGGCGACGGTGACTGAAGCTTTCTTT. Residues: CASSPFLLQGATVTEAFF.

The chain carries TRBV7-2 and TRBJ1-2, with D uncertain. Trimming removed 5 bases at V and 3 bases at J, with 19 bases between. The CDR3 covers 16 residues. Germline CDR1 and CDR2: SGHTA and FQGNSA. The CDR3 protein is CASSLTAGRIDYGYTF. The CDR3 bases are TGTGCCAGCAGCCTCACGGCAGGCAGGATTGACTATGGCTACACCTTC.

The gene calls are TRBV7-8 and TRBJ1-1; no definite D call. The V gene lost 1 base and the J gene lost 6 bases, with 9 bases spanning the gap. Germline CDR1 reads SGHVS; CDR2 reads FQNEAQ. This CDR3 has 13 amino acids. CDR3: CASSLGRSAEAFF. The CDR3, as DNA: TGTGCCAGCAGCTTAGGGAGGTCGGCTGAAGCTTTCTTT.

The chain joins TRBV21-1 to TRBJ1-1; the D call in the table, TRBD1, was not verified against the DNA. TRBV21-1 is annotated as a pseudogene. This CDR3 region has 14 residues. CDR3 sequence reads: CASSKETENTEAFF. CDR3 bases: TGTGCCAGCAGCAAAGAAACAGAGAACACTGAAGCTTTCTTT.

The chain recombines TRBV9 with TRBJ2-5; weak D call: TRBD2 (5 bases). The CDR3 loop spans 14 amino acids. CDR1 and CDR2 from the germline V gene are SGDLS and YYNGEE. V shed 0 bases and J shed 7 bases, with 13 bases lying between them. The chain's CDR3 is CASSVGWGVATQYF. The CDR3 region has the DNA TGTGCCAGCAGCGTAGGGTGGGGAGTAGCGACCCAGTACTTC.

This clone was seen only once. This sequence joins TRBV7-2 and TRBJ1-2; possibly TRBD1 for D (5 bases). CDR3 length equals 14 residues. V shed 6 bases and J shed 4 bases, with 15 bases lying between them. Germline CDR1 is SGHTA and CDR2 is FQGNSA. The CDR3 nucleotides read TGTGCCAGCAGATTTGGGGGGTCAAGCTATGGCTACACCTTC. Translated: CASRFGGSSYGYTF.

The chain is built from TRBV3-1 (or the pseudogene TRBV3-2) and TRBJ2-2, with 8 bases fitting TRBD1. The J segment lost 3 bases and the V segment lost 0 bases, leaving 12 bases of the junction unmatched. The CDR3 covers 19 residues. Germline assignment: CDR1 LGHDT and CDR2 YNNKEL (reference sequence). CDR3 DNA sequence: TGTGCCAGCAGCCAAGACTATGTATGGGGACAGGTCTACACCGGGGAGCTGTTTTTT. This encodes CASSQDYVWGQVYTGELFF.

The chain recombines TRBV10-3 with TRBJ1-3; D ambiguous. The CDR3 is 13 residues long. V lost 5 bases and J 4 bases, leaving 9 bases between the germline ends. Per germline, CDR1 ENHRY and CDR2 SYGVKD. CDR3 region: CAISSAAGNTIYF. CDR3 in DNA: TGTGCCATCAGTAGTGCTGCGGGAAACACCATATATTTT.

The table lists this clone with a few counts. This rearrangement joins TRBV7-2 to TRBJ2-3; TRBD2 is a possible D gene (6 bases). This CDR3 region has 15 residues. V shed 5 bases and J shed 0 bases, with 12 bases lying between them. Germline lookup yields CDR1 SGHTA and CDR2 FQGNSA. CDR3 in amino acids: CASSITGTSTDTQYF. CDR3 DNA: TGTGCCAGCAGCATAACCGGGACTAGCACAGATACGCAGTATTTT.

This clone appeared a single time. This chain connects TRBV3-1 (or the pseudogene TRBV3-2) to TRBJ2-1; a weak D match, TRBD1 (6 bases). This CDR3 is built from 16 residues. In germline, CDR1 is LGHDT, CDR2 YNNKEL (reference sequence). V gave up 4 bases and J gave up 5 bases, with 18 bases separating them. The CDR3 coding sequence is TGTGCCAGCAGCCCCATGGACAGCGGTTGGAACAATGAGCAGTTCTTC. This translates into CASSPMDSGWNNEQFF.

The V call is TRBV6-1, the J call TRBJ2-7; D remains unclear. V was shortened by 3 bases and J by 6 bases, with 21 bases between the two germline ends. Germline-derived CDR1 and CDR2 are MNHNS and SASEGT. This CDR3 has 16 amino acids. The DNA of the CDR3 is TGTGCCAGCAGTGACCCCGTCGGCGGAGCACGGTCCGAGCAGTACTTC. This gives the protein CASSDPVGGARSEQYF.

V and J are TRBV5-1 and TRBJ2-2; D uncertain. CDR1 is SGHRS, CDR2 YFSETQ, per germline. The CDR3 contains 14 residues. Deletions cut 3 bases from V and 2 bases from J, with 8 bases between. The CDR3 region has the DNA TGCGCCAGCAGCTCGGAGCCCAACACCGGGGAGCTGTTTTTT. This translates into CASSSEPNTGELFF.

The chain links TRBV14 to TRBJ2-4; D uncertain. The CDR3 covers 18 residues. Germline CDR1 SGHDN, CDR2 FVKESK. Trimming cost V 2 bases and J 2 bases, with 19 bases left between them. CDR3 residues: CASSQIQRTPRTKNIQYF. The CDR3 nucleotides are TGTGCCAGCAGCCAAATACAAAGAACCCCCCGTACCAAAAACATTCAGTACTTC. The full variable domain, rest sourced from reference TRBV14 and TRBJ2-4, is EAGVTQFPSHSVIEKGQTVTLRCDPISGHDNLYWYRRVMGKEIKFLLHFVKESKQDESGMPNNRFLAERTGGTYSTLKVQPAELEDSGVYFCASSQIQRTPRTKNIQYFGAGTRLSVL.

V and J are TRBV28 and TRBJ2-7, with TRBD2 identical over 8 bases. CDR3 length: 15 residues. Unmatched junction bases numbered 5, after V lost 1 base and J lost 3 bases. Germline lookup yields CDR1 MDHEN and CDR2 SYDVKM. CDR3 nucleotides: TGTGCCAGCAGTTTATTCGCGGGGGGAATCTACGAGCAGTACTTC. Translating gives CASSLFAGGIYEQYF.

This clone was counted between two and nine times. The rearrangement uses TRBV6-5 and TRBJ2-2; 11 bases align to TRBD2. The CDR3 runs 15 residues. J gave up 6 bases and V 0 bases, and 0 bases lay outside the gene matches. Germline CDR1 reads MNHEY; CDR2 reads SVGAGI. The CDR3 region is CASSYSSGGAGELFF. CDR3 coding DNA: TGTGCCAGCAGTTACTCTAGCGGGGGGGCCGGGGAGCTGTTTTTT.

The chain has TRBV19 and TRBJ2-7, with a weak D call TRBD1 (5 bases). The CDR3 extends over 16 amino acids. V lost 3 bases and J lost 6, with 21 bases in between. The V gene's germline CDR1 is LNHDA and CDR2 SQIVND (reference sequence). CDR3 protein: CASSIGRTAGRGEQYF. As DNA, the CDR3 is TGTGCCAGTAGTATTGGACGGACGGCAGGGCGAGGCGAGCAGTACTTC.

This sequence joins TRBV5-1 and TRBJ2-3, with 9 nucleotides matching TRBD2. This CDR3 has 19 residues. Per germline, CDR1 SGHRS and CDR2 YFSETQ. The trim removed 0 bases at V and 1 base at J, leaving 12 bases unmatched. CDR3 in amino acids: CASSLDRGRRTSGTDTQYF. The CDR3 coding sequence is TGCGCCAGCAGCTTGGATAGGGGGCGACGGACTAGCGGCACAGATACGCAGTATTTT.

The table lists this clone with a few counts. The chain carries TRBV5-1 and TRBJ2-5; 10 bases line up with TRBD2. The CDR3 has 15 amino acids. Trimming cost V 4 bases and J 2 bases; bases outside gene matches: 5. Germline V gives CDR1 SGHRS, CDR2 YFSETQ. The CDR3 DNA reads TGCGCCAGCAGCCTTGGGACTAGCGTTCAAGAGACCCAGTACTTC. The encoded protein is CASSLGTSVQETQYF. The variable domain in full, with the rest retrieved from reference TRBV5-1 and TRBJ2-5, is KAGVTQTPRYLIKTRGQQVTLSCSPISGHRSVSWYQQTPGQGLQFLFEYFSETQRNKGNFPGRFSGRQFSNSRSEMNVSTLELGDSALYLCASSLGTSVQETQYFGPGTRLLVL.

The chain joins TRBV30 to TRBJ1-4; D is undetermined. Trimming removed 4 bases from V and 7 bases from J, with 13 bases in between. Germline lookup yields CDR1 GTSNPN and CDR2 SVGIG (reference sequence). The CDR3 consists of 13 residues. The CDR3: CAWTRGAGEKLFF. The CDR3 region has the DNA TGTGCCTGGACACGGGGTGCTGGTGAAAAACTGTTTTTT.

The CDR3 sequence: CASSSTLDRTPVITYGYTF. The CDR3 DNA sequence: TGTGCCAGCAGCTCGACCCTCGACAGAACCCCCGTCATAACCTATGGCTACACCTTC. The J gene is TRBJ1-2, the V gene TRBV5-6; TRBD1 is a possible D gene (5 bases). Germline V CDR1 and CDR2: SGHDT, YYEEEE. Trimming removed 3 bases at V and 4 bases at J, with 28 bases between. The CDR3 loop spans 19 amino acids.

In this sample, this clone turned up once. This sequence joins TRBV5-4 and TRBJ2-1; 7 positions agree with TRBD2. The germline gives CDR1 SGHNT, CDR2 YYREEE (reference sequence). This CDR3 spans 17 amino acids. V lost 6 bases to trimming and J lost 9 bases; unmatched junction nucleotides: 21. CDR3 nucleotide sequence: TGTGCCAGCAACACAGTGCATTCTAGCGGACCGGGTGGTGAGCAGTTCTTC. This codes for CASNTVHSSGPGGEQFF.

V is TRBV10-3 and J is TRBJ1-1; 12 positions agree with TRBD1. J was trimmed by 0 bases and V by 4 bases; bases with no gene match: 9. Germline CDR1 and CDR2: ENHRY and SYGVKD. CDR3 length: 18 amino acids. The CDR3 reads CAISVRGTGGPVNTEAFF. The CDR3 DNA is TGTGCCATCAGTGTTAGGGGGACAGGGGGCCCGGTGAACACTGAAGCTTTCTTT.

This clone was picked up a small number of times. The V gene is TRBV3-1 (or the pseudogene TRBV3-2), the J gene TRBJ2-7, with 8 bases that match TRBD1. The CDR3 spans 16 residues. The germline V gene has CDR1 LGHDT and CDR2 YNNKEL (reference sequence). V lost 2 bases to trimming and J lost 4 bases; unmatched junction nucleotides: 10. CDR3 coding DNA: TGTGCCAGCAGCCAACGGACAGCAGGGGGCGCGTACGAGCAGTACTTC. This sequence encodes CASSQRTAGGAYEQYF.

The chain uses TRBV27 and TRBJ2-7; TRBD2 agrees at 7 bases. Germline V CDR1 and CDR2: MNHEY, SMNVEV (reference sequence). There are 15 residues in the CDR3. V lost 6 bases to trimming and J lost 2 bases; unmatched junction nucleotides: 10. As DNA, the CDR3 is TGTGCCAGCAGCAGAACCGGGACTACCACCTACGAGCAGTACTTC. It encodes CASSRTGTTTYEQYF.

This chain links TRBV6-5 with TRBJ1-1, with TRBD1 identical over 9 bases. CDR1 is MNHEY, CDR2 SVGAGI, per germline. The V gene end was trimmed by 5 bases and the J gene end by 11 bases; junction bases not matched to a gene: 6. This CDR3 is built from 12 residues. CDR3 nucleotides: TGTGCCAGCAGTCCCTCCGGGACAGGGGCTTTCTTT. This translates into CASSPSGTGAFF.

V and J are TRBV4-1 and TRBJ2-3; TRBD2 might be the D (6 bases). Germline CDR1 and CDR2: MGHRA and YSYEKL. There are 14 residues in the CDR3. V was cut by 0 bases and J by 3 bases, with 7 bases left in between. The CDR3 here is CASSQDGGTDTQYF. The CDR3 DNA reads TGCGCCAGCAGCCAAGATGGGGGGACAGATACGCAGTATTTT.

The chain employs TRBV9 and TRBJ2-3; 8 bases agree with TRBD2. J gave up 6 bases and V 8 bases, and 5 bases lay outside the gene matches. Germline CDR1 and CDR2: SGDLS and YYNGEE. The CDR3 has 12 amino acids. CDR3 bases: TGTGCCAGTGGCGGGGGGACTGATACGCAGTATTTT. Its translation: CASGGGTDTQYF. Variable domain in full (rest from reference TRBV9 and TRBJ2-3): DSGVTQTPKHLITATGQRVTLRCSPRSGDLSVYWYQQSLDQGLQFLIQYYNGEERAKGNILERFSAQQFPDLHSELNLSSLELGDSALYFCASGGGTDTQYFGPGTRLTVL.

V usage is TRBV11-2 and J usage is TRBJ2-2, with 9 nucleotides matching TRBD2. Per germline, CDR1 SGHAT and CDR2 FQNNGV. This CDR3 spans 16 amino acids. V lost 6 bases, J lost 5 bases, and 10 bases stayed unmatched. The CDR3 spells CASRGIAGVGTGELFF. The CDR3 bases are TGTGCCAGCAGGGGAATAGCGGGGGTGGGGACCGGGGAGCTGTTTTTT.

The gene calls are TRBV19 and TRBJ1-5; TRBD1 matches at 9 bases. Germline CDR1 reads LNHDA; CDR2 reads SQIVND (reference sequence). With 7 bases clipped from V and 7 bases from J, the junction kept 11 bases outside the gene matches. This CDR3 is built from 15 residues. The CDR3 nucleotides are TGTGCCAGTACCCCGGGACAGGGCCCAAACCAGCCCCAGCATTTT. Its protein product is CASTPGQGPNQPQHF.

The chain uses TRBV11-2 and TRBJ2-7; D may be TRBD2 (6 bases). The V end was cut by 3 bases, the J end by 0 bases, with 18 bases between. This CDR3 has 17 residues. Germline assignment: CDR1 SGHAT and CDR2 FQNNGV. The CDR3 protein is CASSFSLAGFSSYEQYF. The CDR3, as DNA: TGTGCCAGCAGCTTCAGCCTCGCGGGGTTTAGCTCCTACGAGCAGTACTTC.